The sample holds many counts of the clone carrying this TCR beta chain. This sample was included in a study of T cells in Graves' hyperthyroidism and ophthalmopathy. Researchers amplified the TCR beta CDR3 regions from RNA transcripts. Researchers ran a first-round RT-PCR on the TCR CDR3 using the HTBI primer set. TCRdb re-called the multiplex PCR reads with MiXCR, one entry per CDR3 protein. Among 730,000 or so distinct CDR3 sequences listed, about 17% were seen once. The length of the CDR3 is 14 residues. Germline CDR1 and CDR2: SGHRS and YFSETQ. V was pared by 4 bases and J by 6 bases, with 5 bases of the junction left unmatched. Patients aged 18 to 65 with hyperthyroidism were newly diagnosed, with duration under 2 months. Blood dates from first hyperthyroidism diagnosis, before any ophthalmopathy symptoms.

The source of this sequence is a woman between 50 and 59 years old with Graves' hyperthyroidism that later progressed to Graves' ophthalmopathy. The sequenced sample was blood. The rearrangement links TRBV5-1 to TRBJ2-2; 8 positions agree with TRBD1. The CDR3 nucleotides are TGCGCCAGCAGCAAAGAACAGGGGGCCGGGGAGCTGTTTTTT. Translated: CASSKEQGAGELFF.